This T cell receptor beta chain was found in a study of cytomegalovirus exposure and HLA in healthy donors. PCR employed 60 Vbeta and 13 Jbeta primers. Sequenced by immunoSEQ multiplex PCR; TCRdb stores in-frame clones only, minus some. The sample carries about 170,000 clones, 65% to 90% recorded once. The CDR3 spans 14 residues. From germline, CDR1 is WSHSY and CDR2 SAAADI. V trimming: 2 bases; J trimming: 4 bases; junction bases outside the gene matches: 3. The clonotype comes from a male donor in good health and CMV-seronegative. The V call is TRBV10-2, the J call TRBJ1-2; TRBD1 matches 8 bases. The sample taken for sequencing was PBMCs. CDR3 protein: CASSEPDRVYGYTF. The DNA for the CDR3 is TGCGCCAGCAGTGAGCCGGACAGGGTCTATGGCTACACCTTC.